Presented here are 19 T cell receptor beta chains from one specimen sequenced in a study of cytomegalovirus exposure and HLA in healthy donors. PCR involved 60 Vbeta and 13 Jbeta primers. Libraries were prepared by immunoSEQ multiplex PCR; TCRdb keeps only in-frame clonotypes and omits some of them. The sample contains around 100,000 clones, approximately 80% of which appear only once. The sequenced material came from PBMCs. The receptors originated from a female donor in good health and CMV-seropositive.

V is TRBV29-1 and J is TRBJ1-6; the D gene is possibly TRBD1 (5 bases). The V end was cut by 6 bases, the J end by 5 bases, with 11 bases between. The CDR3 totals 13 residues. Germline-derived CDR1 and CDR2 are SQVTM and ANQGSEA. Here the CDR3 reads CSVRPTDNSPLHF. For the CDR3, the DNA is TGCAGCGTACGGCCGACAGATAATTCACCCCTCCACTTT.

The genes are TRBV19 and TRBJ2-2; D ambiguous. Trimming took off 3 bases at V and 7 bases at J, with 9 bases between the two ends. Germline V CDR1 and CDR2: LNHDA, SQIVND (reference sequence). The CDR3 runs to 13 residues. CDR3 amino acids: CASSIGRSGELFF. In DNA, the CDR3 is TGTGCCAGTAGTATTGGCCGGAGCGGGGAGCTGTTTTTT.

This chain connects TRBV7-6 to TRBJ2-1; TRBD2 matches at 13 bases. Germline V gene lookup returns CDR1 SGHVS and CDR2 FNYEAQ. J lost 10 bases, V lost 7 bases, and 10 bases had no gene match. The CDR3 has 15 residues. The CDR3 coding sequence is TGTGCCAGCACCCCTACGGGACTAGCGGGGAAGGAGCAGTTCTTC. This sequence encodes CASTPTGLAGKEQFF.

V and J are TRBV18 and TRBJ1-1, with 11 bases matching TRBD1. The CDR3 consists of 17 residues. The V and J ends lost 1 base and 4 bases, in that order; junction bases with no gene match: 8. CDR1 KGHSH and CDR2 LQKENI come from the germline V gene. The CDR3 bases are TGTGCCAGCTCACCACTTCATGCCGGGACAGGGGGCACTGAAGCTTTCTTT. This codes for CASSPLHAGTGGTEAFF.

This rearrangement joins TRBV7-6 to TRBJ1-3; D remains ambiguous. Trimming shortened V by 5 bases and J by 1 base, and 12 bases separated the two germline ends. In germline, CDR1 is SGHVS, CDR2 FNYEAQ. CDR3 length: 15 residues. The CDR3 sequence is CASSPPSGSGNTIYF. CDR3 bases: TGTGCCAGCAGCCCGCCAAGCGGTTCTGGAAACACCATATATTTT.

The rearrangement joins TRBV6-5 to TRBJ1-1; D remains unclear. The CDR3 is 12 residues long. CDR1 is MNHEY and CDR2 is SVGAGI in the germline V gene. Trimming took 6 bases from V and 5 from J, leaving 10 bases between them. CDR3 protein: CASRNGETEAFF. Written as DNA, the CDR3 is TGTGCCAGCAGGAACGGGGAGACTGAAGCTTTCTTT.

The chain uses TRBV10-3 and TRBJ2-5, with 7 nucleotides matching TRBD1. The germline V gene has CDR1 ENHRY and CDR2 SYGVKD. J lost 0 bases, V lost 6 bases, and 7 bases had no gene match. CDR3 length equals 15 residues. CDR3 amino acids: CAISHGTEYQETQYF. The DNA of the CDR3 is TGTGCCATCAGCCACGGGACAGAATACCAAGAGACCCAGTACTTC.

This chain joins TRBV19 and TRBJ2-2, with TRBD2 identical over 7 bases. The CDR3 length is 16 residues. Per the germline V gene, CDR1 is LNHDA and CDR2 is SQIVND (reference sequence). The V segment lost 3 bases and the J segment 3 bases; nucleotides outside the gene matches: 7. In DNA, the CDR3 is TGTGCCAGTAGTATGGAGTGGCGGGGGTACACCGGGGAGCTGTTTTTT. Translation gives CASSMEWRGYTGELFF.

Notes on this clone: At one end, the junction sequence differs from germline, possibly due to a read error. This chain uses TRBV7-7 with TRBJ2-5; TRBD2 might be the D (6 bases). CDR1 is SSHAT and CDR2 is FNYEAQ in the germline V gene (reference sequence). CDR3 size: 16 residues. The CDR3 region has the DNA TGTGCCTGCAGCCCAATGGGGCCCGGGGGATGGGAGACCCAGTACTTC. Translated, it gives CACSPMGPGGWETQYF.

CDR3: CASSTQGALGYTF. CDR3 DNA: TGTGCCAGTAGCACACAGGGGGCGCTTGGCTACACCTTC. The chain links TRBV19 to TRBJ1-2, with 9 bases identical to TRBD1. The CDR3 runs to 13 residues. Germline V gene lookup returns CDR1 LNHDA and CDR2 SQIVND (reference sequence). V gave up 6 bases and J gave up 7 bases; unmatched junction bases: 6.

The chain carries TRBV19 and TRBJ1-5; possible D gene TRBD1, 6 bases. Germline lookup yields CDR1 LNHDA and CDR2 SQIVND (reference sequence). This CDR3 comprises 15 residues. Trimming shortened V by 0 bases and J by 5 bases, and 11 bases separated the two germline ends. The CDR3: CASSIDSYRDQPQHF. The DNA for the CDR3 is TGTGCCAGTAGTATAGATTCCTACAGGGATCAGCCCCAGCATTTT.

The rearrangement joins TRBV5-6 to TRBJ2-1, with D perhaps TRBD2 (6 bases). This CDR3 spans 15 amino acids. Between the trimmed V and J ends, which lost 3 bases and 1 base, there was a span of 11 bases. From germline, CDR1 is SGHDT and CDR2 YYEEEE. This chain's CDR3 is CASSSLASSYNEQFF. The CDR3 DNA reads TGTGCCAGCAGCTCGCTAGCGTCTTCCTACAATGAGCAGTTCTTC.

V usage is TRBV5-4 and J usage is TRBJ1-1; D not certain. The CDR3 runs 13 residues. V was trimmed by 0 bases and J by 7 bases, leaving 10 bases between them. Germline V lookup: CDR1 SGHNT, CDR2 YYREEE (reference sequence). DNA of the CDR3: TGTGCCAGCAGCTTGGGTTTCGGGGATGAAGCTTTCTTT. This sequence encodes CASSLGFGDEAFF.

The J gene is TRBJ1-3, the V gene TRBV6-5, with D uncertain. Germline V CDR1 and CDR2: MNHEY, SVGAGI. Trimming left V 6 bases short and J 0 bases short, with 12 bases between. The CDR3 is 15 amino acids. CDR3 region: CASSQAGYSGNTIYF. CDR3 nucleotides: TGTGCCAGCAGCCAGGCGGGGTACTCTGGAAACACCATATATTTT.

V is TRBV5-1 and J is TRBJ2-7; 10 bases line up with TRBD2. V gave up 1 base and J gave up 7 bases; unmatched junction bases: 8. Germline loops: CDR1 SGHRS, CDR2 YFSETQ. This CDR3 spans 15 amino acids. CDR3 nucleotides: TGCGCCAGCAGCTTGAGCCTAGCGGGAGATAATGAGCAGTACTTC. Its translation is CASSLSLAGDNEQYF.

The chain carries TRBV2 and TRBJ2-5, with 8 nucleotides matching TRBD2. V lost 6 bases, J lost 1 base, and 7 bases stayed unmatched. The CDR3 sequence is 15 residues long. From germline, CDR1 is SNHLY and CDR2 FYNNEI. CDR3 loop: CASRALAGGQETQYF. The CDR3 DNA is TGTGCCAGCAGAGCTCTAGCGGGCGGCCAAGAGACCCAGTACTTC.

V is TRBV6-5 and J is TRBJ1-2; no firm D call. Per the germline V gene, CDR1 is MNHEY and CDR2 is SVGAGI. This CDR3 contains 14 residues. The germline V and J ends were trimmed by 0 bases and 2 bases, with 7 bases remaining between them. The CDR3 reads CASSYSTGNYGYTF. The CDR3 coding sequence is TGTGCCAGCAGTTACTCGACGGGAAACTATGGCTACACCTTC.

The CDR3 loop reads CASSDLAGGRLGETQYF. CDR3 in DNA: TGTGCCAGCAGTGATCTAGCGGGGGGCCGCTTAGGGGAGACCCAGTACTTC. The chain uses TRBV2 and TRBJ2-5, with 11 bases aligning to TRBD2. This CDR3 has 17 residues. Looked up from germline, CDR1 is SNHLY and CDR2 is FYNNEI. The V gene end was trimmed by 3 bases and the J gene end by 5 bases; junction bases not matched to a gene: 11.

This clone showed up just a few times. The CDR3 bases are TGTGCCAGCAGCTTAGCCATGGGGGGGGCTGAAGCTTTCTTT. This encodes CASSLAMGGAEAFF. V and J are TRBV11-2 and TRBJ1-1, with D possibly TRBD1 on 5 matching bases. CDR3 size: 14 residues. Germline-derived CDR1 and CDR2 are SGHAT and FQNNGV. Trimming took 1 base from V and 6 from J, leaving 12 bases between them.